The sequence of this TCR beta chain was determined in a study of blood T cell repertoires in COVID-19. Study at large: COVID-19 samples, acute and convalescent, were from the United States, Italy and Spain. PBMCs, B-cell-depleted T cells, or T cells were the source of the cDNA or gDNA that made up the material.

Per the authors' pipeline: Reference gene primer amplification yielded estimated nucleated cell counts. The table came from immunoSEQ multiplex PCR; TCRdb's copy has only in-frame clones and leaves some out. Clone size and V and J calls were adopted from that table, with D and trimming inferred from the DNA. This table has 150,000 to 190,000 clones, approximately 80% appearing once. The CDR3 spans 16 residues. With 4 bases clipped from V and 4 bases from J, the junction kept 7 bases outside the gene matches. From germline, CDR1 is MNHNS and CDR2 SASEGT. The V and J genes are TRBV6-1 and TRBJ2-1; 10 bases agree with TRBD2. Sequences were obtained from peripheral blood. This sequence originates from a woman in her forties or fifties with acute or convalescent COVID-19. The CDR3 is CASSAGLADSYNEQFF. CDR3 nucleotide sequence: TGTGCCAGCAGTGCCGGACTAGCGGATTCTTACAATGAGCAGTTCTTC.